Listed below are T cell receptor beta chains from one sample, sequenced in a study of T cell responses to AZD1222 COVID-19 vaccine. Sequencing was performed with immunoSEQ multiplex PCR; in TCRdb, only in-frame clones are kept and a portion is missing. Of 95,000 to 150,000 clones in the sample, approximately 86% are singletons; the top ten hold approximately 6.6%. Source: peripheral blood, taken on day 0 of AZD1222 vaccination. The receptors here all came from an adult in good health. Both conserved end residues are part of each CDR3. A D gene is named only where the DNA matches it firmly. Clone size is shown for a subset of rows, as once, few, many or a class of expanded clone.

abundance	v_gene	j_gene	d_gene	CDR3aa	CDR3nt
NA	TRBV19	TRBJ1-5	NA	CASTDPGTVVNQPQHF	TGTGCCAGTACAGATCCCGGGACCGTAGTCAATCAGCCCCAGCATTTT
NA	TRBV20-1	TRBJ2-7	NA	CSASRDPPYEQYF	TGCAGTGCTAGTAGGGATCCCCCCTACGAGCAGTACTTC
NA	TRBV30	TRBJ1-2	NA	CAWSVMTGDYGYTF	TGTGCCTGGAGCGTCATGACAGGAGACTATGGCTACACCTTC
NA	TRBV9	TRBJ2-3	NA	CASSPQPTDTQYF	TGTGCCAGCAGCCCCCAACCCACAGATACGCAGTATTTT
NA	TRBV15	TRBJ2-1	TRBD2	CATRPGTSDYNEQFF	TGTGCCACCAGGCCCGGGACTAGCGATTACAATGAGCAGTTCTTC
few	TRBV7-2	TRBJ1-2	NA	CASSLWQGSGGYTF	TGTGCCAGCAGCTTATGGCAGGGCAGTGGTGGCTACACCTTC
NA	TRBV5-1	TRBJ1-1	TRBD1	CASSIGTGEPKNTEAFF	TGCGCCAGCAGCATCGGGACAGGGGAGCCTAAGAACACTGAAGCTTTCTTT
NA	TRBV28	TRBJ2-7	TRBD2	CASSSPRTSGGAYEQYF	TGTGCCAGCAGTTCGCCCCGGACTAGCGGGGGGGCATACGAGCAGTACTTC
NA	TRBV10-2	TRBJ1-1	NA	CASSEPSRWGMNTEAFF	TGCGCCAGCAGTGAGCCCTCGAGATGGGGGATGAACACTGAAGCTTTCTTT
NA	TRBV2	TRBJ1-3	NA	CASSRRAGNTIYF	TGTGCCAGCAGCCGACGGGCAGGAAACACCATATATTTT
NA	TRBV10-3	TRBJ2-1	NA	CAIRGLQYNEQFF	TGTGCCATCAGGGGACTTCAATACAATGAGCAGTTCTTC
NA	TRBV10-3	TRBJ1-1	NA	CAISERPNTEAFF	TGTGCCATCAGTGAGAGACCGAACACTGAAGCTTTCTTT
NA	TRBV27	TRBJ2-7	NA	CASSLRQLPGYEQYF	TGTGCCAGCAGTTTACGGCAGTTACCCGGCTACGAGCAGTACTTC
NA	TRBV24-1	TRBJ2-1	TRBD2	CATSDLTDRGGISYNEQFF	TGTGCCACCAGTGATCTCACTGACCGCGGGGGGATCTCCTACAATGAGCAGTTCTTC
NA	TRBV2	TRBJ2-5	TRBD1	CASSAGTGDRETQYF	TGTGCCAGCAGTGCCGGGACAGGGGATCGAGAGACCCAGTACTTC
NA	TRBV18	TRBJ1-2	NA	CASSPWAEGYGYTF	TGTGCCAGCTCACCCTGGGCCGAGGGCTATGGCTACACCTTC
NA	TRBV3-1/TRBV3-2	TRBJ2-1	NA	CASSQVANHEQFF	TGTGCCAGCAGCCAAGTAGCCAACCATGAGCAGTTCTTC
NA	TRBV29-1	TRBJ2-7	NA	CSVLTSRAYEQYF	TGCAGCGTTTTGACTAGTCGGGCCTACGAGCAGTACTTC
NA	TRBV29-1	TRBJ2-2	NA	CSVESFGGITGELFF	TGCAGCGTTGAATCTTTTGGGGGGATCACCGGGGAGCTGTTTTTT
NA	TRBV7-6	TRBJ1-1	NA	CASSPFPAGNTEAFF	TGTGCCAGCAGCCCCTTCCCAGCGGGGAACACTGAAGCTTTCTTT
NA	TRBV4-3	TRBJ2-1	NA	CASSQRRLDEQFF	TGCGCCAGCAGCCAACGTCGGTTGGATGAGCAGTTCTTC
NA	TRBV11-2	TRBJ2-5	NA	CASSLDSRSSWETQYF	TGTGCCAGCAGCTTAGATAGTAGGTCTAGCTGGGAGACCCAGTACTTC
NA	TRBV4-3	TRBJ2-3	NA	CASSRTQTDPTDTQYF	TGCGCCAGCAGCCGGACCCAAACCGACCCCACAGATACGCAGTATTTT
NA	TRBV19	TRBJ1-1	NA	CASSGSGPSGTEAFF	TGTGCCAGTAGTGGCTCGGGCCCCTCGGGCACTGAAGCTTTCTTT
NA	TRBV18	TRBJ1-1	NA	CASSPLGTQSNTEAFF	TGTGCCAGCTCACCACTCGGAACGCAATCTAACACTGAAGCTTTCTTT
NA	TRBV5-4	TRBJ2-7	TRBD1	CASSPVGQGAREQYF	TGTGCCAGCAGCCCGGTGGGGCAGGGGGCTCGTGAGCAGTACTTC
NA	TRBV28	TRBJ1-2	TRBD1	CASSLRQGSGYTF	TGTGCCAGCAGTTTAAGACAGGGCAGTGGCTACACCTTC
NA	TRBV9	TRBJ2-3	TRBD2	CASSVETGGADTQYF	TGTGCCAGCAGCGTAGAAACGGGAGGAGCAGATACGCAGTATTTT
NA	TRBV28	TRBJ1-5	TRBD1	CASSPTGRPQHF	TGTGCCAGCAGCCCGACAGGGAGGCCCCAGCATTTT
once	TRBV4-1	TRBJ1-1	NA	CASSLQWGENTEAFF	TGCGCCAGCAGCCTCCAGTGGGGAGAGAACACTGAAGCTTTCTTT
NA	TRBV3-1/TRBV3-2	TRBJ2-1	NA	CASSQGQTEQFF	TGTGCCAGCAGCCAAGGACAAACTGAGCAGTTCTTC
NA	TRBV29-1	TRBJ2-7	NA	CSVVSAYEQYF	TGCAGCGTTGTAAGCGCCTACGAGCAGTACTTC
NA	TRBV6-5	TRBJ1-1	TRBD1	CASSTWDRRYTEAFF	TGTGCCAGCAGTACTTGGGACAGGAGATACACTGAAGCTTTCTTT
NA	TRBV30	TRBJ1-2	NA	CAWDRTARWGYTF	TGTGCCTGGGACCGGACAGCTCGGTGGGGCTACACCTTC
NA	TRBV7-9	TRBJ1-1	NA	CASSKGTVNTEAFF	TGTGCCAGCAGCAAAGGGACGGTGAACACTGAAGCTTTCTTT
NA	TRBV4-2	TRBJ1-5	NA	CASSQDMGNYQPQHF	TGTGCCAGCAGCCAAGATATGGGCAATTATCAGCCCCAGCATTTT
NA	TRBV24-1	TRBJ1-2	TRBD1	CATSDDSGQTHYGYTF	TGTGCCACCAGTGATGACTCGGGACAGACCCACTATGGCTACACCTTC
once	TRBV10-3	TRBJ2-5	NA	CAISEGAVREETQYF	TGTGCCATCAGTGAGGGGGCCGTCAGGGAAGAGACCCAGTACTTC
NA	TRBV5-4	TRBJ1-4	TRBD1	CASSKGQLTNEKLFF	TGTGCCAGCAGCAAGGGACAGCTGACTAATGAAAAACTGTTTTTT
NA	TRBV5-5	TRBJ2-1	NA	CASSAQTGYYNEQFF	TGTGCCAGCAGCGCACAAACAGGATACTACAATGAGCAGTTCTTC